This TCR beta chain is from a study of T cell responses to AZD1222 COVID-19 vaccine. TCRdb's copy holds only in-frame clones and misses some; the assay was immunoSEQ multiplex PCR. This sample has about 140,000 clones; roughly 89% occur once, and the top ten carry approximately 5.4%. About this clone: Its antigen is unidentified.

From germline, CDR1 is SGHDT and CDR2 YYEEEE. V dropped 0 bases and J dropped 0 bases, with 4 bases sitting between them. The CDR3 loop spans 14 amino acids. Study-level findings and limits: AZD1222 recipients seropositive at baseline numbered only six or seven. There were mostly white British donors and more females than males, and clonal diversity was possibly underestimated.

This rearrangement joins TRBV5-6 to TRBJ2-1; D is unresolved. This material consisted of peripheral blood, taken on day 0 of AZD1222 vaccination. The TCR originated in an adult in good health. The chain's CDR3 is CASSLVDSYNEQFF. In DNA form, the CDR3 reads TGTGCCAGCAGCTTGGTGGACTCCTACAATGAGCAGTTCTTC.